Listed here are 27 T cell receptor beta chains from one sample, sequenced in a study of CD8 T cells in ankylosing spondylitis. TCRdb processed the 5' RACE reads anew with MiXCR; each CDR3 protein has one entry. The table lists approximately 400,000 distinct CDR3 sequences, more than 25% of them singletons, with 0.89% in the top ten. Points from the study as a whole: Ankylosing spondylitis blood seemed to carry a telltale TCR beta motif made of under ten highly homologous variants.

Their antigens are not known. The material sequenced was blood, either unsorted or a sorted T cell fraction (not recorded which). The receptors derive from a male donor with ankylosing spondylitis.

The CDR3 nucleotides are TGTGCCAGCGCGTTTGGGCTCGGTAACGGAGAGACCCAGTACTTC. Its protein product is CASAFGLGNGETQYF. This rearrangement joins TRBV5-6 to TRBJ2-5; D gene ambiguous. The V and J ends lost 7 bases and 4 bases respectively, with 20 bases between them. CDR1 SGHDT and CDR2 YYEEEE come from the germline V gene. The CDR3 consists of 15 residues.

The chain combines TRBV20-1 with TRBJ2-2; D gene ambiguous. Trimming pared 8 bases from V and 0 bases from J, leaving 10 bases between. The CDR3 is made up of 13 amino acids. Germline-derived CDR1 and CDR2 are DFQATT and SNEGSKA (reference sequence). CDR3 in amino acids: CSTFNANTGELFF. DNA for the CDR3: TGCAGTACGTTCAACGCGAACACCGGGGAGCTGTTTTTT.

The chain joins TRBV12-3 or TRBV12-4 to TRBJ1-1, with D unresolved. Trimming took off 3 bases at V and 7 bases at J, with 6 bases between the two ends. This CDR3 has 11 residues. The CDR3 DNA follows: TGTGCCAGCAGTTTTGCAGGTGAAGCTTTCTTT. It specifies CASSFAGEAFF.

The chain is built from TRBV27 and TRBJ2-1, with D unresolved. The germline gives CDR1 MNHEY, CDR2 SMNVEV (reference sequence). CDR3 length equals 14 residues. Deletions cut 2 bases from V and 4 bases from J, with 9 bases between. CDR3: CASSLVFPYNEQFF. CDR3 sequence (DNA): TGTGCCAGCAGTTTAGTATTCCCGTACAATGAGCAGTTCTTC.

V gene TRBV20-1 combines with J gene TRBJ2-1; 10 nucleotides line up with TRBD1. The CDR3 sequence is 14 residues long. CDR1 DFQATT and CDR2 SNEGSKA come from the germline V gene (reference sequence). After removal of 5 bases from V and 7 bases from J, the junction contained 8 bases not matched to a gene. The CDR3, as DNA: TGCAGTGCTCAGGGACAGGGGTTCACGAATGAGCAGTTCTTC. This encodes CSAQGQGFTNEQFF.

This chain's CDR3 is CASSSSRQVHKTQYF. The CDR3, as DNA: TGTGCCAGCAGCTCCTCTAGACAGGTCCACAAGACCCAGTACTTC. This chain connects TRBV7-9 to TRBJ2-5; a possible D gene is TRBD1 (6 bases). Germline loops: CDR1 SEHNR, CDR2 FQNEAQ (reference sequence). V was trimmed by 4 bases and J by 6 bases, leaving 18 bases between them. CDR3 size: 15 residues. Combining the CDR3 with reference TRBV7-9 and TRBJ2-5 gives the whole variable domain DTGVSQNPRHKITKRGQNVTFRCDPISEHNRLYWYRQTLGQGPEFLTYFQNEAQLEKSRLLSDRFSAERPKGSFSTLEIQRTEQGDSAMYLCASSSSRQVHKTQYFGPGTRLLVL.

This clonotype came up a few times. The J gene is TRBJ1-1, the V gene TRBV19; D remains unclear. Germline V lookup: CDR1 LNHDA, CDR2 SQIVND (reference sequence). Trimming removed 9 bases from V and 2 bases from J, with 7 bases in between. This CDR3 spans 11 amino acids. The CDR3 region is CASLYNTEAFF. For the CDR3, the DNA is TGTGCCAGCCTTTACAACACTGAAGCTTTCTTT.

This clonotype was recorded many times. The chain joins TRBV5-6 to TRBJ2-5; 9 bases match TRBD1. CDR3 length: 13 amino acids. CDR1 is SGHDT and CDR2 is YYEEEE in the germline V gene. V was clipped by 3 bases and J by 3 bases; unmatched bases: 0. The CDR3 loop reads CASSWTGEETQYF. The CDR3 DNA follows: TGTGCCAGCAGCTGGACAGGGGAAGAGACCCAGTACTTC. The whole variable domain, remainder taken from reference TRBV5-6 and TRBJ2-5, is DAGVTQSPTHLIKTRGQQVTLRCSPKSGHDTVSWYQQALGQGPQFIFQYYEEEERQRGNFPDRFSGHQFPNYSSELNVNALLLGDSALYLCASSWTGEETQYFGPGTRLLVL.

V and J are TRBV20-1 and TRBJ2-4, with D perhaps matching TRBD2 (5 bases). Trimming stripped 0 bases from V and 3 bases from J, with 18 bases between. CDR3 length equals 17 residues. Germline CDR1 and CDR2: DFQATT and SNEGSKA (reference sequence). CDR3 DNA sequence: TGCAGTGCTAGAGATCCGATGAGGGAGCGTGGCAAAAACATTCAGTACTTC. Translated, it gives CSARDPMRERGKNIQYF.

This rearrangement joins TRBV7-2 to TRBJ2-3; 7 nucleotides agree with TRBD2. The CDR3 has 15 residues. Looked up from germline, CDR1 is SGHTA and CDR2 is FQGNSA. V dropped 0 bases and J dropped 0; count of bases not matched to a gene: 0. In DNA, the CDR3 is TGTGCCAGCAGCTTAGCGCGGGGGAGCACAGATACGCAGTATTTT. As protein: CASSLARGSTDTQYF.

The chain is built from TRBV28 and TRBJ1-5, with a weak D call TRBD1 (5 bases). The CDR3 extends over 14 amino acids. CDR1 and CDR2 (germline): MDHEN, SYDVKM. The ends were cut back, 10 bases at V and 4 bases at J, with 17 bases in the middle. The CDR3 spells CATAQTQGNQPQHF. CDR3 bases: TGTGCCACCGCCCAAACTCAGGGTAATCAGCCCCAGCATTTT.

The gene calls are TRBV5-1 and TRBJ1-3; 7 nucleotides align to TRBD1. From germline, CDR1 is SGHRS and CDR2 YFSETQ. The J segment lost 0 bases and the V segment lost 0 bases, leaving 9 bases of the junction unmatched. This CDR3 has 18 amino acids. The CDR3 region has the DNA TGCGCCAGCAGCTTGGCCCCCCGGACAGGCGTCTCTGGAAACACCATATATTTT. This gives the protein CASSLAPRTGVSGNTIYF.

Of note for this clonotype: This clone may be a read error of a much larger clone one base away. The V gene is TRBV12-3 or TRBV12-4, the J gene TRBJ1-5; TRBD1 aligns across 7 bases. This CDR3 has 13 residues. In nucleotides, the CDR3 is TGTGCCAGCAGTCCAGGGGGAGGACAGCTCCAGCATTTT. Protein product: CASSPGGGQLQHF.

In this sample, this clonotype turned up many times. This chain uses TRBV7-9 with TRBJ2-5; D unresolved. This CDR3 has 13 amino acids. Trimming shortened V by 5 bases and J by 4 bases, and 11 bases separated the two germline ends. Germline V lookup: CDR1 SEHNR, CDR2 FQNEAQ (reference sequence). CDR3 sequence: CASSQSGGETQYF. The DNA for the CDR3 is TGTGCCAGCAGCCAAAGTGGTGGAGAGACCCAGTACTTC.

This rearrangement joins TRBV2 to TRBJ1-1; D not resolved. Germline values: CDR1 SNHLY, CDR2 FYNNEI. V lost 6 bases, J lost 8 bases, and 16 bases lay in between. The CDR3 totals 13 residues. CDR3 sequence: CASRLTDGPEAFF. The DNA for the CDR3 is TGTGCCAGCAGGCTGACGGACGGACCAGAAGCTTTCTTT.

Ten or more counts support this clonotype. The chain combines TRBV12-3 or TRBV12-4 with TRBJ2-7; 7 positions match TRBD2. This CDR3 spans 14 amino acids. The V gene end was trimmed by 6 bases and the J gene end by 0 bases; junction bases not matched to a gene: 5. CDR3 DNA: TGTGCCAGCAGACCGAGCGGGACCTCCTACGAGCAGTACTTC. Protein sequence: CASRPSGTSYEQYF.

The chain employs TRBV12-3 or TRBV12-4 and TRBJ2-1; D unclear. The CDR3 is made up of 16 amino acids. V lost 6 bases, J lost 9 bases, and 24 bases lay in between. The DNA of the CDR3 is TGTGCCAGCAGCCCACACCTACCTAAGGCCGTGGGTGAGCAGTTCTTC. Its translation: CASSPHLPKAVGEQFF.

This clonotype showed up just a few times. This chain links TRBV5-5 with TRBJ2-1; possible D gene TRBD1, 6 bases. The CDR3 length is 15 residues. V lost 2 bases, J lost 6 bases, and 15 bases lay in between. Per the germline V gene, CDR1 is SGHKS and CDR2 is YYEKEE (reference sequence). The CDR3 bases are TGTGCCAGCAGCTTATCCCCTACAGGGTCCAATGAGCAGTTCTTC. This sequence encodes CASSLSPTGSNEQFF.

This clonotype was seen a few times. The chain employs TRBV5-1 and TRBJ2-7; TRBD2 matches 7 bases. Trimming took 1 base from V and 6 from J; bases not matched to a gene: 7. The CDR3 extends over 14 amino acids. Germline values: CDR1 SGHRS, CDR2 YFSETQ. As DNA, the CDR3 is TGCGCCAGCAGCTTGTTCGGGGGGTCGGGCGAGCAGTACTTC. It yields the protein CASSLFGGSGEQYF.

This chain uses TRBV6-1 with TRBJ2-1; 9 bases agree with TRBD1. CDR1 and CDR2 (germline): MNHNS, SASEGT. This CDR3 region has 16 residues. V lost 4 bases, J lost 6 bases, and 10 bases stayed unmatched. The CDR3 sequence: CASSVPGTGFGNEQFF. The CDR3 nucleotides are TGTGCCAGCAGTGTGCCGGGGACAGGGTTTGGCAATGAGCAGTTCTTC.

The chain carries TRBV7-9 and TRBJ1-1; D is unclear. CDR3 length equals 14 residues. V gave up 0 bases and J gave up 3 bases, with 8 bases separating them. CDR1 is SEHNR and CDR2 is FQNEAQ in the germline V gene (reference sequence). This chain's CDR3 is CASSLAGSHTEAFF. CDR3 bases: TGTGCCAGCAGCTTAGCTGGCAGCCACACTGAAGCTTTCTTT.

This clonotype was counted a few times. This rearrangement joins TRBV27 to TRBJ1-5; D might be TRBD1 (6 bases). In germline, CDR1 is MNHEY, CDR2 SMNVEV (reference sequence). V shed 2 bases and J shed 6 bases, with 14 bases lying between them. This CDR3 is 15 amino acids long. The CDR3 sequence: CASSLQGRGSQPQHF. CDR3 nucleotides: TGTGCCAGCAGTTTACAGGGCAGGGGTAGTCAGCCCCAGCATTTT.

The chain carries TRBV20-1 and TRBJ1-5, with a weak D call TRBD1 (5 bases). V lost 0 bases and J 5 bases, leaving 14 bases between the germline ends. The germline gives CDR1 DFQATT, CDR2 SNEGSKA (reference sequence). The CDR3 sequence is 15 residues long. The CDR3 is CSARDPQGHYQPQHF. The CDR3 nucleotides are TGCAGTGCTAGAGATCCCCAGGGCCACTATCAGCCCCAGCATTTT.

The chain joins TRBV6-1 to TRBJ2-5; D remains ambiguous. V was clipped by 2 bases and J by 1 base, with 8 bases between them. Germline CDR1 reads MNHNS; CDR2 reads SASEGT. The CDR3 covers 14 residues. The CDR3 here is CASSERAAQETQYF. In nucleotides, the CDR3 is TGTGCCAGCAGTGAACGGGCAGCCCAAGAGACCCAGTACTTC.

The genes are TRBV20-1 and TRBJ2-2, with 7 bases lining up with TRBD2. Germline trimming cut 0 bases from V and 0 bases from J; bases unmatched to any gene: 7. This CDR3 is 17 amino acids long. Germline values: CDR1 DFQATT, CDR2 SNEGSKA (reference sequence). DNA for the CDR3: TGCAGTGCTAGAGATTATCGAGCGGGAACGAACACCGGGGAGCTGTTTTTT. Translation gives CSARDYRAGTNTGELFF.

J is TRBJ2-5 and V is TRBV7-8, with TRBD2 matching 11 bases. The CDR3 contains 16 residues. Looked up from germline, CDR1 is SGHVS and CDR2 is FQNEAQ. V was clipped by 1 base and J by 5 bases; unmatched bases: 6. The CDR3 loop is CASSLVVAGGYETQYF. CDR3 nucleotides: TGTGCCAGCAGCTTAGTGGTAGCGGGAGGGTATGAGACCCAGTACTTC.

The chain couples TRBV7-2 to TRBJ2-3; 8 bases are a match to TRBD2. CDR3 length: 15 residues. From germline, CDR1 is SGHTA and CDR2 FQGNSA. V lost 1 base and J lost 3; bases outside the gene matches: 3. The CDR3 spells CASSLVGGGTDTQYF. Written as DNA, the CDR3 is TGTGCCAGCAGCTTAGTAGGCGGGGGGACAGATACGCAGTATTTT.